A selection of T cell receptor beta chains follows, all from one sample in a study of cytomegalovirus exposure and HLA in healthy donors. Method: immunoSEQ multiplex PCR; TCRdb's copy keeps in-frame clones and lacks some. The listing records roughly 120,000 clones. Sequenced material: PBMCs. These receptor sequences come from a man aged 40-49 years in good health and CMV-seronegative. CDR3s include the opening cysteine and the closing phenylalanine or tryptophan. The order of the fields is CDR3 length, J gene, V gene, CDR3 protein.

19	TRBJ1-1	TRBV11-3	CASSSDRGPVSDSNTEAFF
15	TRBJ1-4	TRBV4-2	CASSQDRQLIEKLFF
15	TRBJ2-3	TRBV19	CASSPGGIAADTQYF
13	TRBJ2-3	TRBV5-4	CASSPHSTDTQYF
14	TRBJ2-3	TRBV7-2	CASSAQLGRDTQYF
11	TRBJ2-2	TRBV6-5	CASSSLGELFF
13	TRBJ1-2	TRBV5-5	CASSREGRYGYTF
14	TRBJ2-4	TRBV6-5	CASSYSPGGDIQYF
15	TRBJ2-2	TRBV5-1	CASSVQGAFTGELFF
14	TRBJ2-3	TRBV7-2	CASSLLGGGDTQYF
15	TRBJ1-2	TRBV13	CASSLWGTGGNFYTF
11	TRBJ1-2	TRBV30	CAWRTGFGYTF
14	TRBJ2-7	TRBV4-3	CASSPSARDNEQYF
14	TRBJ1-4	TRBV5-1	CASSTEGAREKLFF
15	TRBJ2-1	TRBV9	CASSAGLASNNEQFF
14	TRBJ2-3	TRBV9	CASSVAINTDTQYF
14	TRBJ2-1	TRBV10-3	CATASTETDNEQFF
14	TRBJ1-2	TRBV4-1	CASSQIGQGRGYTF
14	TRBJ1-5	TRBV28	CASSFLRDYQPQHF
15	TRBJ2-3	TRBV6-1	CASSDGGQGTDTQYF
14	TRBJ2-2	TRBV7-9	CASARPLQTGELFF
16	TRBJ1-1	TRBV6-5	CASSYPSKGSGRRAFF
12	TRBJ2-7	TRBV10-3	CAISTDSYEQYF
17	TRBJ1-3	TRBV7-9	CASSLVPRMRSGNTIYF
15	TRBJ2-7	TRBV4-2	CASSNPGTSVYEQYF
16	TRBJ2-3	TRBV13	CASSSRLAYTTDTQYF
11	-	TRBV30	CAWASSYEQYF
13	TRBJ2-7	TRBV11-3	CASSRRGEYEQYF
16	TRBJ2-7	TRBV6-5	CASSYSGQGANYEQYF
15	TRBJ2-7	TRBV9	CASSVVAEGPYEQYF
16	TRBJ2-7	TRBV18	CASSQVGQANSYEQYF
17	TRBJ2-4	TRBV4-3	CASSHSAGRLAKNIQYF
15	TRBJ2-3	TRBV6-5	CASSISVPSTDTQYF
17	TRBJ2-7	TRBV2	CASSEAVPWGRAYEQYF
14	TRBJ1-5	TRBV27	CASSYSLGNQPQHF
15	TRBJ2-1	TRBV28	CASSFSGRIYNEQFF
14	TRBJ2-1	TRBV30	CAWSAQVIYNEQFF
14	TRBJ2-5	TRBV11-3	CASSLGHPQETQYF
16	TRBJ2-3	TRBV4-3	CASSQDFRSGRDTQYF